These 23 T cell receptor beta chains were all obtained from the same sample, sequenced in a study of T-cell reconstitution after alpha-beta-depleted transplantation in children. The TCRbeta library was prepared with unique molecular identifiers. TCRdb re-called the PCR reads through MiXCR, storing one row per CDR3 protein. The top ten hold approximately 30% of the sample, which has about 980,000 distinct CDR3 sequences, 25% to 35% seen once. Sequences were derived from PBMCs, mostly from graft donor cells, sampled 360 days after TCRalphabeta/CD19-depleted stem cell transplant. The receptors come from a boy under two years old who had a stem cell transplant for SCID, so the T cells may come from the graft donor.

This sequence joins TRBV4-1 and TRBJ2-2; 8 bases match TRBD1. CDR3 length: 15 residues. V was pared by 0 bases and J by 6 bases, with 3 bases of the junction left unmatched. Germline lookup yields CDR1 MGHRA and CDR2 YSYEKL. Written as DNA, the CDR3 is TGCGCCAGCAGCCAAGATAGGACAGGGCCCGGGGAGCTGTTTTTT. Translation gives CASSQDRTGPGELFF.

This clonotype has more than one count but fewer than ten. This chain joins TRBV6-2 or TRBV6-3 and TRBJ1-5, with TRBD1 identical over 7 bases. The CDR3 is made up of 14 amino acids. V gave up 2 bases and J gave up 7 bases; unmatched junction bases: 5. Looked up from germline, CDR1 is MNHEY and CDR2 is SVGEGT. CDR3 protein: CASSYGRGFQPQHF. CDR3 bases: TGTGCCAGCAGTTACGGCAGGGGGTTCCAGCCCCAGCATTTT.

The gene calls are TRBV28 and TRBJ2-7; 8 positions agree with TRBD1. Losses at the gene ends were 7 bases for V and 2 bases for J; bases not matched to a gene: 4. CDR1 and CDR2 (germline): MDHEN, SYDVKM. The CDR3 runs to 13 residues. DNA of the CDR3: TGTGCCAGCAAAGTGGACAGGGCCTACGAGCAGTACTTC. Protein product: CASKVDRAYEQYF. Drawing the rest from reference TRBV28 and TRBJ2-7, the complete variable domain is DVKVTQSSRYLVKRTGEKVFLECVQDMDHENMFWYRQDPGLGLRLIYFSYDVKMKEKGDIPEGYSVSREKKERFSLILESASTNQTSMYLCASKVDRAYEQYFGPGTRLTVT.

The chain recombines TRBV4-2 with TRBJ2-7, with D perhaps TRBD1 (6 bases). The CDR3 consists of 13 residues. Trimming pared 5 bases from V and 3 bases from J, leaving 11 bases between. Germline CDR1 LGHNA, CDR2 YNFKEQ. The CDR3 reads CASSEIQGYEQYF. The CDR3 nucleotides are TGTGCCAGCAGCGAGATACAGGGCTACGAGCAGTACTTC.

This clonotype appeared a few times. V usage is TRBV15 and J usage is TRBJ2-3; D call uncertain. Germline-derived CDR1 and CDR2 are LNHNV and YYDKDF (reference sequence). The V end lost 6 bases, the J end lost 3 bases, and 13 bases lay between the germline ends. The length of the CDR3 is 14 residues. CDR3 DNA: TGTGCCACCAGACCAACAAAGGGTACAGATACGCAGTATTTT. Residues: CATRPTKGTDTQYF.

This clonotype was observed at least ten times. The chain couples TRBV5-4 to TRBJ2-7; 10 bases are shared with TRBD1. V lost 0 bases and J lost 3; bases outside the gene matches: 3. From germline, CDR1 is SGHNT and CDR2 YYREEE (reference sequence). CDR3 length: 15 amino acids. CDR3 in amino acids: CASSLGQGAIYEQYF. As DNA, the CDR3 is TGTGCCAGCAGCTTGGGACAGGGGGCTATCTACGAGCAGTACTTC. The complete variable domain, with remaining parts taken from reference TRBV5-4 and TRBJ2-7, reads ETGVTQSPTHLIKTRGQQVTLRCSSQSGHNTVSWYQQALGQGPQFIFQYYREEENGRGNFPPRFSGLQFPNYSSELNVNALELDDSALYLCASSLGQGAIYEQYFGPGTRLTVT.

J is TRBJ1-1 and V is TRBV12-3 or TRBV12-4; unclear D gene. The CDR3 has 13 residues. V was pared by 6 bases and J by 1 base, with 9 bases between. CDR3: CASRMGRNTEAFF. The CDR3 nucleotides read TGTGCCAGCAGAATGGGCCGGAACACTGAAGCTTTCTTT.

The J gene is TRBJ2-1, the V gene TRBV29-1; D may be TRBD1 or TRBD2 (6 bases each). V lost 7 bases to trimming and J lost 8 bases, with 15 bases between them. Germline V gives CDR1 SQVTM, CDR2 ANQGSEA. The CDR3 sequence is 12 residues long. For the CDR3, the DNA is TGCAGCGCCACAGGGAGGCGGTATGAGCAGTTCTTC. The encoded protein is CSATGRRYEQFF.

This clonotype was seen a few times. The rearrangement uses TRBV12-3 or TRBV12-4 and TRBJ2-5, with 8 bases fitting TRBD2. With V trimmed by 4 bases and J by 5 bases, 3 bases remained unmatched. The CDR3 sequence is 13 residues long. The CDR3 DNA follows: TGTGCCAGCAGTTCGTCTAGCGGGGAGACCCAGTACTTC. It specifies CASSSSSGETQYF.

This clonotype was seen a handful of times. This sequence joins TRBV6-7 and TRBJ2-3; the D gene is possibly TRBD1 (5 bases). TRBV6-7 is an ORF, with its function uncertain. Trimming left V 6 bases short and J 6 bases short, with 25 bases between. CDR3 length: 17 residues. CDR3 DNA sequence: TGTGCCAGCAGCCCCCCCTCCCCAGGGCTTCCTGATGATACGCAGTATTTT. Encoded protein: CASSPPSPGLPDDTQYF.

The rearrangement uses TRBV20-1 and TRBJ2-1; 13 bases line up with TRBD2. Germline V lookup: CDR1 DFQATT, CDR2 SNEGSKA (reference sequence). With V trimmed by 6 bases and J by 9 bases, 5 bases remained unmatched. The CDR3 sequence is 13 residues long. The CDR3 here is CSALLAGGIEQFF. CDR3 nucleotides: TGCAGTGCCCTACTAGCGGGAGGGATTGAGCAGTTCTTC.

This sequence joins TRBV29-1 and TRBJ2-3; TRBD2 aligns across 13 bases. This CDR3 comprises 17 residues. Germline CDR1 reads SQVTM; CDR2 reads ANQGSEA. V was pared by 7 bases and J by 6 bases, with 16 bases of the junction left unmatched. CDR3 protein: CSAPGLAGATTWDTQYF. The CDR3 DNA reads TGCAGCGCTCCTGGACTAGCGGGGGCCACTACTTGGGATACGCAGTATTTT.

The chain is built from TRBV29-1 and TRBJ2-2, with TRBD1 as a possible D gene (6 bases). Trimming pared 7 bases from V and 6 bases from J, leaving 18 bases between. From germline, CDR1 is SQVTM and CDR2 ANQGSEA. The CDR3 runs to 14 residues. CDR3 loop: CSARSSGVSGELFF. The CDR3 DNA sequence: TGCAGCGCCCGAAGTTCAGGGGTATCCGGGGAGCTGTTTTTT.

This clonotype was found a few times. The chain has TRBV7-8 and TRBJ1-1; D not resolved. Germline loops: CDR1 SGHVS, CDR2 FQNEAQ. CDR3 size: 15 residues. Trimming removed 5 bases at V and 4 bases at J, with 17 bases between. This CDR3 reads CASSVLRTNGTEAFF. In DNA form, the CDR3 reads TGTGCCAGCAGCGTTCTGCGGACGAATGGCACTGAAGCTTTCTTT.

The table lists this clonotype with a count of one. The chain has TRBV20-1 and TRBJ1-6; D remains ambiguous. The CDR3 is 15 amino acids. V lost 3 bases, J lost 11 bases, and 20 bases lay in between. The V gene's germline CDR1 is DFQATT and CDR2 SNEGSKA (reference sequence). CDR3 DNA sequence: TGCAGTGCTAGGGCCAGGCCAATCCTGACAACACCCCTCCACTTT. It specifies CSARARPILTTPLHF.

The gene calls are TRBV29-1 and TRBJ1-1; D might be TRBD1 (5 bases). The CDR3 spans 14 residues. Germline values: CDR1 SQVTM, CDR2 ANQGSEA. Between the trimmed V and J ends, which lost 6 bases and 1 base, there was a span of 15 bases. CDR3 residues: CSVDDGTANTEAFF. CDR3 nucleotide sequence: TGCAGCGTAGACGACGGGACGGCGAACACTGAAGCTTTCTTT.

The rearrangement links TRBV12-3 or TRBV12-4 to TRBJ2-1; TRBD2 matches 13 bases. V dropped 7 bases and J dropped 4; count of bases not matched to a gene: 10. This CDR3 is 17 amino acids long. The CDR3 DNA reads as TGTGCCAGCAAACACCTCCAACTAGCGGGGGGGTACAATGAGCAGTTCTTC. Translation: CASKHLQLAGGYNEQFF.

This clonotype was seen only a few times. The V gene is TRBV7-2, the J gene TRBJ1-5, with a tentative D call TRBD1 (5 bases). V was shortened by 4 bases and J by 4 bases, with 11 bases between the two germline ends. CDR3 length equals 14 residues. Germline V CDR1 and CDR2: SGHTA, FQGNSA. The CDR3 reads CASSSRRTNQPQHF. The CDR3 DNA reads TGTGCCAGCAGCTCCCGACGGACAAATCAGCCCCAGCATTTT. The full variable domain, with the rest looked up from reference TRBV7-2 and TRBJ1-5, is GAGVSQSPSNKVTEKGKDVELRCDPISGHTALYWYRQSLGQGLEFLIYFQGNSAPDKSGLPSDRFSAERTGGSVSTLTIQRTQQEDSAVYLCASSSRRTNQPQHFGDGTRLSIL.

This clonotype was seen a handful of times. This chain uses TRBV4-1 with TRBJ1-6; maybe TRBD1 (6 bases). Germline V gene data show CDR1 as MGHRA and CDR2 as YSYEKL. Trimming removed 4 bases from V and 0 bases from J, with 16 bases in between. The CDR3 sequence is 18 residues long. The CDR3: CASSRAGHKSSYNSPLHF. The CDR3 DNA is TGCGCCAGCAGCCGCGCGGGACATAAGAGCTCCTATAATTCACCCCTCCACTTT.

This chain uses TRBV20-1 with TRBJ2-1; no definite D call. CDR1 DFQATT and CDR2 SNEGSKA come from the germline V gene (reference sequence). The germline V and J ends were trimmed by 6 bases and 0 bases, with 12 bases remaining between them. CDR3 length equals 14 residues. As DNA, the CDR3 is TGCAGTGCCTTGGCGCCCCCCTCCTACAATGAGCAGTTCTTC. It is translated as CSALAPPSYNEQFF.

This clonotype was seen a few times. This rearrangement joins TRBV7-8 to TRBJ2-3, with D uncertain. With 2 bases removed from V and 4 bases from J, the gap between germline ends came to 10 bases. This CDR3 is 14 amino acids long. Germline V gene data show CDR1 as SGHVS and CDR2 as FQNEAQ. The CDR3: CASSLQAVADTQYF. The CDR3 DNA is TGTGCCAGCAGCTTACAAGCTGTCGCAGATACGCAGTATTTT.

This clonotype was observed many times. This chain joins TRBV7-9 and TRBJ2-3; TRBD1 agrees at 7 bases. The CDR3 runs to 13 residues. With 3 bases clipped from V and 10 bases from J, the junction kept 7 bases outside the gene matches. Per germline, CDR1 SEHNR and CDR2 FQNEAQ (reference sequence). The CDR3: CASSFTTGKAQYF. The CDR3 DNA is TGTGCCAGCAGCTTTACGACAGGGAAAGCGCAGTATTTT.

This clonotype was counted a few times. This sequence joins TRBV27 and TRBJ2-7, with D possibly being TRBD1 (6 bases). The CDR3 runs to 13 residues. Between the trimmed V and J ends, which lost 4 bases and 5 bases, there was a span of 12 bases. Germline values: CDR1 MNHEY, CDR2 SMNVEV (reference sequence). Here the CDR3 DNA reads TGTGCCAGCAGTTGGGGGCTTGGCGACGAGCAGTACTTC. This sequence encodes CASSWGLGDEQYF.